This passage covers 20 T cell receptor beta chains from one sample sequenced in a study of blood T cell repertoires in COVID-19. Repertoires were generated with immunoSEQ multiplex PCR, while TCRdb's copy carries only in-frame clones and drops some. The sample records more than 250,000 clones, approximately 85% being singletons. The sequenced sample was peripheral blood. The receptors come from a woman aged 50 to 60 with acute or convalescent COVID-19.

This clone turned up a few times. This rearrangement joins TRBV6-4 to TRBJ1-2; no definite D call. CDR1 and CDR2 (germline): MRHNA, SNTAGT. This CDR3 has 14 residues. V dropped 0 bases and J dropped 0 bases, with 5 bases sitting between them. In nucleotides, the CDR3 is TGTGCCAGCAGTGACTCCCCGTCTAACTATGGCTACACCTTC. As protein: CASSDSPSNYGYTF.

The V and J genes are TRBV27 and TRBJ2-7, with D possibly matching TRBD2 (6 bases). V was shortened by 5 bases and J by 7 bases, with 12 bases between the two germline ends. The CDR3 totals 12 residues. Germline V gene data show CDR1 as MNHEY and CDR2 as SMNVEV (reference sequence). The CDR3 coding sequence is TGTGCCAGCAGTGGCGGGATTGGAGAGCAGTACTTC. This translates into CASSGGIGEQYF.

Worth noting for this clone: This sample includes further DNA sequences coding for the same CDR3. The V gene is TRBV18, the J gene TRBJ1-1; D possibly corresponds to TRBD1 (6 bases). Germline-derived CDR1 and CDR2 are KGHSH and LQKENI. V was clipped by 3 bases and J by 7 bases, with 6 bases between them. The CDR3 runs 11 residues. In DNA, the CDR3 is TGTGCCAGCTCACCGACAGGTGAAGCTTTCTTT. As protein: CASSPTGEAFF.

V usage is TRBV5-5 and J usage is TRBJ1-5; D ambiguous. Germline CDR1 is SGHKS and CDR2 is YYEKEE (reference sequence). The CDR3 loop spans 14 amino acids. Trimming removed 0 bases at V and 3 bases at J, with 7 bases between. The DNA for the CDR3 is TGTGCCAGCAGCTTGGCTAGCTACAATCAGCCCCAGCATTTT. Translated: CASSLASYNQPQHF.

The chain recombines TRBV5-1 with TRBJ1-6, with D possibly TRBD1 on 6 matching bases. CDR1 SGHRS and CDR2 YFSETQ come from the germline V gene. This CDR3 is 18 amino acids long. Trimming removed 0 bases from V and 4 bases from J, with 17 bases in between. As DNA, the CDR3 is TGCGCCAGCAGCTTGGCCCCGACAGGAGACGCATATAATTCACCCCTCCACTTT. Amino acids: CASSLAPTGDAYNSPLHF. Based on the CDR3 plus reference TRBV5-1 and TRBJ1-6, the full variable domain is KAGVTQTPRYLIKTRGQQVTLSCSPISGHRSVSWYQQTPGQGLQFLFEYFSETQRNKGNFPGRFSGRQFSNSRSEMNVSTLELGDSALYLCASSLAPTGDAYNSPLHFGNGTRLTVT.

V usage is TRBV13 and J usage is TRBJ1-1, with D perhaps TRBD1 (5 bases). Germline CDR1 reads PRHDT; CDR2 reads FYEKMQ (reference sequence). The V gene lost 6 bases and the J gene lost 3 bases, with 17 bases spanning the gap. The CDR3 has 15 amino acids. The CDR3 sequence: CASRPGHVGHTEAFF. DNA of the CDR3: TGTGCCAGCAGACCGGGCCACGTGGGGCACACTGAAGCTTTCTTT.

V and J are TRBV6-2 or TRBV6-3 and TRBJ2-7, with 7 bases that match TRBD1. The junction had 11 bases not matched to a gene; V was cut back by 5 bases and J by 1 base. The CDR3 covers 16 residues. Germline CDR1 reads MNHEY; CDR2 reads SVGEGT. Written as DNA, the CDR3 is TGTGCCAGCAGTAGGGCCGGGACAGACCCTTCCTACGAGCAGTACTTC. This codes for CASSRAGTDPSYEQYF.

J is TRBJ2-7 and V is TRBV27; 14 bases map to TRBD2. Germline trimming cut 6 bases from V and 6 bases from J; bases unmatched to any gene: 1. The CDR3 spans 13 residues. Germline V lookup: CDR1 MNHEY, CDR2 SMNVEV (reference sequence). The CDR3 loop reads CASRGTSGGEQYF. The CDR3 bases are TGTGCCAGCAGAGGGACTAGCGGGGGCGAGCAGTACTTC.

This clone was detected once. The rearrangement uses TRBV7-9 and TRBJ2-2; 7 bases align to TRBD1. Germline CDR1 reads SEHNR; CDR2 reads FQNEAQ (reference sequence). The CDR3 extends over 17 amino acids. Trimming cost V 1 base and J 4 bases; bases outside gene matches: 9. The CDR3 region is CASSLGEGAVLTGELFF. CDR3 coding DNA: TGTGCCAGCAGCTTAGGCGAGGGGGCGGTGCTCACCGGGGAGCTGTTTTTT.

This clone was seen a handful of times. V and J are TRBV4-1 and TRBJ2-7, with D possibly TRBD2 on 5 matching bases. Looked up from germline, CDR1 is MGHRA and CDR2 is YSYEKL. Trimming cost V 3 bases and J 2 bases, with 14 bases left between them. CDR3 length: 15 residues. The DNA for the CDR3 is TGCGCCAGCAGCCACCCCTTAGCGTCTACCTACGAGCAGTACTTC. Its protein product is CASSHPLASTYEQYF.

The CDR3 spells CAWGPWTADEKLFF. The CDR3 DNA sequence: TGTGCCTGGGGGCCCTGGACAGCGGATGAAAAACTGTTTTTT. The chain has TRBV30 and TRBJ1-4, with D perhaps TRBD1 (6 bases). Looked up from germline, CDR1 is GTSNPN and CDR2 is SVGIG (reference sequence). Trimming removed 5 bases from V and 6 bases from J, with 16 bases in between. The CDR3 is 14 amino acids.

The genes are TRBV28 and TRBJ2-7; 11 nucleotides line up with TRBD2. CDR3 length: 15 residues. Germline V gene sequence: CDR1 MDHEN, CDR2 SYDVKM. V shed 2 bases, J shed 3 bases, and the junction held 3 bases outside the gene matches. The CDR3 loop reads CASSLTSGSVYEQYF. Here the CDR3 DNA reads TGTGCCAGCAGTTTAACTAGCGGGAGTGTCTACGAGCAGTACTTC.

The chain employs TRBV21-1 and TRBJ1-6; the listed D gene, TRBD1, was not tested against the DNA. TRBV21-1 is a pseudogene. The CDR3 has 15 amino acids. CDR3 coding DNA: TGTGCCAGCAGCAAAGGCAGAAATTATAATTCACCCCTCCACTTT. This sequence encodes CASSKGRNYNSPLHF.

This chain links TRBV19 with TRBJ2-7, with 8 bases fitting TRBD1. CDR3 length: 14 residues. J lost 3 bases, V lost 5 bases, and 6 bases had no gene match. CDR1 is LNHDA and CDR2 is SQIVND in the germline V gene (reference sequence). The CDR3 coding sequence is TGTGCCAGTAGTTTCGGACAGGGCATCTACGAGCAGTACTTC. Its protein product is CASSFGQGIYEQYF.

This clone has just a few counts. The rearrangement uses TRBV6-4 and TRBJ1-6; 7 bases are a match to TRBD1. Germline CDR1 is MRHNA and CDR2 is SNTAGT. Trimming at V came to 8 bases and at J to 9 bases, leaving 10 bases not matched to a gene. This CDR3 has 14 residues. This CDR3 is CASSVQGNFSPLHF. In DNA form, the CDR3 reads TGTGCCAGCTCCGTACAGGGGAATTTTTCACCCCTCCACTTT.

The V and J genes are TRBV9 and TRBJ1-2; D call uncertain. CDR1 and CDR2 (germline): SGDLS, YYNGEE. V lost 6 bases, J lost 0 bases, and 18 bases lay in between. This CDR3 has 16 amino acids. The CDR3 DNA sequence: TGTGCCAGCACCCCCGCGCCGGGGTTAGCTAACTATGGCTACACCTTC. Residues: CASTPAPGLANYGYTF.

V usage is TRBV4-2 and J usage is TRBJ2-1; 8 nucleotides line up with TRBD2. J was trimmed by 0 bases and V by 2 bases; bases with no gene match: 6. The CDR3 has 17 amino acids. Looked up from germline, CDR1 is LGHNA and CDR2 is YNFKEQ. The CDR3 DNA follows: TGTGCCAGCAGCCAATTCGGCGGGGGGAGCTCCTACAATGAGCAGTTCTTC. It encodes CASSQFGGGSSYNEQFF.

This chain uses TRBV5-1 with TRBJ2-1, with no clear D. The germline CDR1 and CDR2 sequences are SGHRS and YFSETQ. This CDR3 contains 17 residues. Trimming removed 2 bases at V and 0 bases at J, with 15 bases between. This CDR3 is CASSLGLGSSSYNEQFF. As DNA, the CDR3 is TGCGCCAGCAGCTTAGGTCTCGGGTCTAGCTCCTACAATGAGCAGTTCTTC.

A single count supports this clone. The chain employs TRBV19 and TRBJ2-2; no definite D call. From germline, CDR1 is LNHDA and CDR2 SQIVND (reference sequence). Trimming removed 2 bases from V and 6 bases from J, with 10 bases in between. This CDR3 region has 14 residues. Here the CDR3 DNA reads TGTGCCAGTAGTATATCTTCAACAGCCGGGGAGCTGTTTTTT. This translates into CASSISSTAGELFF. Full variable domain (missing parts from reference TRBV19 and TRBJ2-2): DGGITQSPKYLFRKEGQNVTLSCEQNLNHDAMYWYRQDPGQGLRLIYYSQIVNDFQKGDIAEGYSVSREKKESFPLTVTSAQKNPTAFYLCASSISSTAGELFFGEGSRLTVL.

The J gene is TRBJ2-1, the V gene TRBV3-1 (or the pseudogene TRBV3-2); D remains ambiguous. This CDR3 has 16 amino acids. Germline assignment: CDR1 LGHDT and CDR2 YNNKEL (reference sequence). V shed 0 bases and J shed 4 bases, with 13 bases lying between them. CDR3 DNA sequence: TGTGCCAGCAGCCAAGATTCAGGCGCCTATTACAATGAGCAGTTCTTC. Protein sequence: CASSQDSGAYYNEQFF.